These 23 T cell receptor beta chains share one sample of origin, sequenced in a study of blood T cell repertoires in COVID-19. The protocol was immunoSEQ multiplex PCR, while the TCRdb copy is restricted to in-frame clones and leaves out a portion. Of about 110,000 clones listed, about two thirds are singletons. The sequencing input was peripheral blood. The receptor source for this set is a human donor with acute or convalescent COVID-19. The donor label of this sample is uncertain.

The chain is built from TRBV28 and TRBJ1-2; D is perhaps TRBD1 (5 bases). This CDR3 contains 14 residues. V lost 2 bases and J 7 bases, leaving 14 bases between the germline ends. Germline V gives CDR1 MDHEN, CDR2 SYDVKM. The CDR3: CASSLGRAGGGYTF. CDR3 DNA sequence: TGTGCCAGCAGTTTAGGCAGGGCCGGGGGTGGCTACACCTTC.

In DNA, the CDR3 is TGTGCCAGCAGACACCCCCGGAGGGCGGACTATGGCTACACCTTC. Its translation: CASRHPRRADYGYTF. V and J are TRBV2 and TRBJ1-2; D remains ambiguous. Germline V lookup: CDR1 SNHLY, CDR2 FYNNEI. This CDR3 is built from 15 residues. V lost 6 bases, J lost 3 bases, and 17 bases lay in between.

This chain joins TRBV4-1 and TRBJ1-2; no definite D call. V was trimmed by 3 bases and J by 0 bases, leaving 8 bases between them. Germline V gives CDR1 MGHRA, CDR2 YSYEKL. The CDR3 loop spans 14 amino acids. The CDR3 loop reads CASSQFKSNYGYTF. The CDR3 coding sequence is TGCGCCAGCAGCCAGTTTAAATCTAACTATGGCTACACCTTC.

The V call is TRBV11-2, the J call TRBJ1-1; D gene uncertain. The V gene lost 9 bases and the J gene lost 4 bases, with 9 bases spanning the gap. This CDR3 has 11 amino acids. Germline V gene data show CDR1 as SGHAT and CDR2 as FQNNGV. CDR3 nucleotides: TGTGCCAGTGGTGTGAGCACTGAAGCTTTCTTT. This encodes CASGVSTEAFF.

The chain has TRBV28 and TRBJ1-2, with 7 nucleotides matching TRBD1. The CDR3 sequence is 15 residues long. V was pared by 4 bases and J by 4 bases, with 9 bases of the junction left unmatched. Germline CDR1 is MDHEN and CDR2 is SYDVKM. The CDR3 reads CASSSPTGDRYGYTF. In DNA form, the CDR3 reads TGTGCCAGCAGTTCTCCCACAGGGGATCGCTATGGCTACACCTTC.

This clone occurred once. The chain recombines TRBV9 with TRBJ1-3; D is uncertain. V was trimmed by 0 bases and J by 2 bases, leaving 6 bases between them. Germline V gene data show CDR1 as SGDLS and CDR2 as YYNGEE. The CDR3 sequence is 14 residues long. CDR3 bases: TGTGCCAGCAGCGTAGGGCAGGCTGGAAACACCATATATTTT. Amino acids: CASSVGQAGNTIYF.

The V gene is TRBV5-1, the J gene TRBJ1-2; D remains unclear. Trimming removed 6 bases at V and 8 bases at J, with 11 bases between. The CDR3 has 11 residues. The germline CDR1 and CDR2 sequences are SGHRS and YFSETQ. CDR3 sequence (DNA): TGCGCCAGCAATGACGGGTTCGGCTACACCTTC. It is translated as CASNDGFGYTF.

The V call is TRBV30, the J call TRBJ2-7; no clear D gene. The CDR3 is made up of 11 amino acids. Germline CDR1 and CDR2: GTSNPN and SVGIG (reference sequence). The ends were cut back, 0 bases at V and 3 bases at J, with 3 bases in the middle. The CDR3 here is CAWSVLYEQYF. The CDR3 DNA is TGTGCCTGGAGTGTACTCTACGAGCAGTACTTC.

The V call is TRBV7-9, the J call TRBJ1-4; 7 bases map to TRBD1. The CDR3 totals 15 residues. Germline CDR1 SEHNR, CDR2 FQNEAQ (reference sequence). V was pared by 5 bases and J by 8 bases, with 11 bases of the junction left unmatched. The CDR3 bases are TGTGCCAGCAGCCGGGGGAACCGGGACAGCGAAAAACTGTTTTTT. As protein: CASSRGNRDSEKLFF.

CDR3 DNA: TGTGCCAGCAGCGTAGTCCCGGGGGGGCGGACAGATACGCAGTATTTT. It specifies CASSVVPGGRTDTQYF. The V and J genes are TRBV9 and TRBJ2-3; TRBD2 agrees at 8 bases. Germline V gene sequence: CDR1 SGDLS, CDR2 YYNGEE. J was trimmed by 3 bases and V by 0 bases; bases with no gene match: 6. The CDR3 runs 16 residues.

This clone was picked up one time. The J gene is TRBJ1-5, the V gene TRBV7-8; D unresolved. V was trimmed by 5 bases and J by 0 bases, leaving 20 bases between them. CDR3 length equals 18 residues. The germline gives CDR1 SGHVS, CDR2 FQNEAQ. For the CDR3, the DNA is TGTGCCAGCAGCCATAGTGGGCAGGCCGGGGTTAGCAATCAGCCCCAGCATTTT. It codes for CASSHSGQAGVSNQPQHF.

The CDR3 DNA is TGTGCCTGGAGTGTCTTCAGGGTCACCGGGGAGCTGTTTTTT. Protein product: CAWSVFRVTGELFF. This chain links TRBV30 with TRBJ2-2; D perhaps matches TRBD1 (5 bases). Trimming cost V 0 bases and J 4 bases, with 9 bases left between them. The germline gives CDR1 GTSNPN, CDR2 SVGIG (reference sequence). This CDR3 has 14 amino acids.

The chain employs TRBV10-3 and TRBJ2-3; TRBD1 might be the D (6 bases). Trimming removed 6 bases from V and 6 bases from J, with 16 bases in between. CDR3 size: 14 residues. Per germline, CDR1 ENHRY and CDR2 SYGVKD. CDR3 sequence reads: CAISSRGYQDTQYF. CDR3 DNA sequence: TGTGCCATCAGCTCCAGGGGTTATCAGGATACGCAGTATTTT.

There are a few counts of this clone. The chain recombines TRBV7-8 with TRBJ1-5; 8 nucleotides match TRBD1. The trim removed 5 bases at V and 1 base at J, leaving 7 bases unmatched. Germline V gene data show CDR1 as SGHVS and CDR2 as FQNEAQ. This CDR3 comprises 16 residues. CDR3 nucleotides: TGTGCCAGCAGCCGCGACAGGGGACGAAGCAATCAGCCCCAGCATTTT. Translating it yields CASSRDRGRSNQPQHF.

The chain joins TRBV7-9 to TRBJ2-2, with unresolved D. The CDR3 loop spans 14 amino acids. Trimming took off 4 bases at V and 1 base at J, with 7 bases between the two ends. Per germline, CDR1 SEHNR and CDR2 FQNEAQ (reference sequence). The CDR3 nucleotides are TGTGCCAGCAGCTCTTCGGGGAACACCGGGGAGCTGTTTTTT. Protein product: CASSSSGNTGELFF.

In its sample, this clone was seen a few times. The CDR3 spells CASSLGDRGLEGYTF. CDR3 coding DNA: TGCGCCAGCAGCTTGGGGGACAGGGGGCTAGAAGGCTACACCTTC. This rearrangement joins TRBV5-1 to TRBJ1-2; 12 bases fit TRBD1. CDR1 and CDR2 from the germline V gene are SGHRS and YFSETQ. This CDR3 contains 15 residues. Germline trimming cut 0 bases from V and 8 bases from J; bases unmatched to any gene: 5.

The chain combines TRBV9 with TRBJ2-4; D not resolved. The length of the CDR3 is 11 residues. V lost 4 bases to trimming and J lost 6 bases, with 5 bases between them. The V gene's germline CDR1 is SGDLS and CDR2 YYNGEE. CDR3 sequence (DNA): TGTGCCAGCAGCCCCGGAAACATTCAGTACTTC. It is translated as CASSPGNIQYF.

The rearrangement uses TRBV4-1 and TRBJ2-1; 7 bases are a match to TRBD2. Germline loops: CDR1 MGHRA, CDR2 YSYEKL. The CDR3 is 16 residues long. The J segment lost 1 base and the V segment lost 2 bases, leaving 5 bases of the junction unmatched. CDR3 nucleotides: TGCGCCAGCAGCCAACAAGCGGGGCCATCCTACAATGAGCAGTTCTTC. Translating it yields CASSQQAGPSYNEQFF.

The chain joins TRBV15 to TRBJ1-6, with 7 bases matching TRBD1. With 1 base clipped from V and 8 bases from J, the junction kept 5 bases outside the gene matches. CDR1 is LNHNV, CDR2 YYDKDF, per germline (reference sequence). The CDR3 is 15 residues long. The CDR3 DNA is TGTGCCACCAGCAGAGTAGGGGGCGGGGATTCACCCCTCCACTTT. Translating gives CATSRVGGGDSPLHF.

Worth noting for this clone: The sample has other DNA sequences that encode this CDR3 too. The chain couples TRBV4-1 to TRBJ1-5; 7 bases map to TRBD1. The CDR3 is made up of 14 amino acids. V gave up 0 bases and J gave up 4 bases; unmatched junction bases: 0. Per the germline V gene, CDR1 is MGHRA and CDR2 is YSYEKL. The CDR3 DNA sequence: TGCGCCAGCAGCCAAGACAGGGGGAATCAGCCCCAGCATTTT. This gives the protein CASSQDRGNQPQHF.

This rearrangement joins TRBV5-6 to TRBJ2-3; D is possibly TRBD2 (5 bases). Per the germline V gene, CDR1 is SGHDT and CDR2 is YYEEEE. The CDR3 has 14 residues. Trimming removed 7 bases at V and 3 bases at J, with 15 bases between. CDR3 DNA sequence: TGTGCCAGCGCGTTTCCGGGGATTACAGATACGCAGTATTTT. Its translation is CASAFPGITDTQYF.

This clone was seen only a few times. The V call is TRBV11-2, the J call TRBJ1-1, with a possible D match to TRBD1 (5 bases). Germline CDR1 is SGHAT and CDR2 is FQNNGV. V dropped 5 bases and J dropped 3 bases, with 13 bases sitting between them. This CDR3 comprises 14 residues. CDR3 DNA sequence: TGTGCCAGCAGCATTCAGGGAGGGGACACTGAAGCTTTCTTT. Its translation: CASSIQGGDTEAFF.

The gene calls are TRBV7-2 and TRBJ1-5; D gene uncertain. Trimming took 4 bases from V and 6 from J, leaving 13 bases between them. Per germline, CDR1 SGHTA and CDR2 FQGNSA. The CDR3 extends over 14 amino acids. The CDR3 protein is CASSYGGLGQPQHF. The CDR3 DNA follows: TGTGCCAGCAGCTATGGCGGTTTAGGTCAGCCCCAGCATTTT.